The rows below give T cell receptor beta chains drawn from one sample of a study of T cell repertoires in cytomegalovirus infection. Antigens of these TCRs are unknown. TCRdb recomputed calls from the reads with MiXCR, one row per CDR3 protein. The sample includes about 52,000 distinct CDR3 sequences, 20% to 25% of them seen just once. The sequencing here drew on CD8+ T cells from cultured PBMCs, taken from culture after CMV antigen stimulation. Receptors were obtained from a human donor in good health (CMV status not recorded). Some clones in this sample may be carry-over from other donors' samples. Each CDR3 is given with its conserved first and last residue. Not all rows give a size; the values are once, few, many and, for expanded clones, a class.

J gene,clone size,CDR3 length,V gene,CDR3 protein
TRBJ2-1,few,14,TRBV7-6,CASSSPLTNNEQFF
TRBJ1-5,few,14,TRBV27,CASGKTGPNQPQHF
TRBJ1-2,few,15,TRBV25-1,CASSGQGRGGYGYTF
TRBJ2-4,-,15,TRBV5-6,CASSPAGTPKNIQYF
TRBJ2-2,-,15,TRBV5-6,CASSYPGQRPGELFF
TRBJ2-1,-,16,TRBV6-5,CASTLRLAGGDNEQFF
TRBJ1-3,-,14,TRBV4-1,CASSQERSGNTIYF
TRBJ1-2,-,14,TRBV5-8,CASSVRQGSYGYTF
TRBJ2-1,few,12,TRBV7-6,CASSSDPNEQFF
TRBJ2-3,few,15,TRBV6-4,CASSKNWGTTDTQYF
TRBJ2-5,-,13,TRBV7-2,CASSLGYQETQYF
TRBJ2-7,few,15,TRBV7-2,CASSFGLALDYEQYF
TRBJ2-7,few,15,TRBV5-4,CASSEKPGQGWEQYF
TRBJ2-1,-,16,TRBV10-2,CASRASGSGGDNEQFF
TRBJ2-5,many,15,TRBV7-6,CASSSPGLEQETQYF
TRBJ2-3,few,15,TRBV11-2,CASSLLGRARDTQYF
TRBJ2-6,-,15,TRBV7-9,CASSLAMAGANVLTF
TRBJ1-5,few,14,TRBV19,CASTNSDSTTPQHF
TRBJ1-1,-,15,TRBV27,CASTNDPRRNTEAFF
TRBJ1-5,few,17,TRBV7-6,CASSLEAPSRRNQPQHF
TRBJ1-4,-,13,TRBV12-3/TRBV12-4,CASSLQFNEKLFF
TRBJ1-2,-,14,TRBV7-8,CASSDSALGYGYTF
TRBJ2-3,-,17,TRBV27,CASSTPETSVYTDTQYF
TRBJ2-1,-,16,TRBV5-5,CASSLESLISYNEQFF
TRBJ2-7,-,11,TRBV6-2/TRBV6-3,CASSYPDEQYF
TRBJ1-6,-,14,TRBV6-5,CASSDTTRDSPLHF
TRBJ2-1,-,12,TRBV28,CATGVWGNEQFF
TRBJ2-3,-,15,TRBV6-6,CASSQRRVSTDTQYF